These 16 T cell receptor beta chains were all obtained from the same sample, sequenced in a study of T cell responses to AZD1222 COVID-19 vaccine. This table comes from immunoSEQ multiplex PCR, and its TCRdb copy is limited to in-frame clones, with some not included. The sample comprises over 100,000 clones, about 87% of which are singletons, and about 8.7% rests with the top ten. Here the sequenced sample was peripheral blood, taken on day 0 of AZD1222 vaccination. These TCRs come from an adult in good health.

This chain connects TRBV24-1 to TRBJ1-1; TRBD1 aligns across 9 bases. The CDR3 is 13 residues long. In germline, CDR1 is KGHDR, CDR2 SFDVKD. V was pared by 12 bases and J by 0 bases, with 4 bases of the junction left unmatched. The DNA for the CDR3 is TGTGCCGCTAGACAGGGGGTGAACACTGAAGCTTTCTTT. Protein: CAARQGVNTEAFF.

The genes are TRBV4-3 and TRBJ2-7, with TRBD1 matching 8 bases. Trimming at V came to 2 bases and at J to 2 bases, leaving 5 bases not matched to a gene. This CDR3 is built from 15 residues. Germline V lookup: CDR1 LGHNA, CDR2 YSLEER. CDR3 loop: CASSQQGQAPYEQYF. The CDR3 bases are TGCGCCAGCAGCCAACAGGGACAGGCTCCCTACGAGCAGTACTTC.

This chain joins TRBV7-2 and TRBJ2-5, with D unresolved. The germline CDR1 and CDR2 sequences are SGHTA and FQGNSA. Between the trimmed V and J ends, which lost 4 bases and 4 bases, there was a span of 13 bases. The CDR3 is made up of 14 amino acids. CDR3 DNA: TGTGCCAGCAGCTCACGGAAAGAAAGAGAGACCCAGTACTTC. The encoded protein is CASSSRKERETQYF.

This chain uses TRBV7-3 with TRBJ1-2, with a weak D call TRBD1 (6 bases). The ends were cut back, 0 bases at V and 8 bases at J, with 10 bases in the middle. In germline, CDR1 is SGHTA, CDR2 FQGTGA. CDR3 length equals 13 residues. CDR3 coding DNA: TGTGCCAGCAGCTTAACAGGACAGTCCGGCTACACCTTC. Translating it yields CASSLTGQSGYTF.

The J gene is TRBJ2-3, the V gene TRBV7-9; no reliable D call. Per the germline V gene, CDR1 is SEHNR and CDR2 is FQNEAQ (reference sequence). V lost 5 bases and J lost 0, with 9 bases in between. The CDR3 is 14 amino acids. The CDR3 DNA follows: TGTGCCAGCAGCGAACTGACTAGCACAGATACGCAGTATTTT. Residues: CASSELTSTDTQYF. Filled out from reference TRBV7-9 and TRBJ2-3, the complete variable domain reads DTGVSQNPRHKITKRGQNVTFRCDPISEHNRLYWYRQTLGQGPEFLTYFQNEAQLEKSRLLSDRFSAERPKGSFSTLEIQRTEQGDSAMYLCASSELTSTDTQYFGPGTRLTVL.

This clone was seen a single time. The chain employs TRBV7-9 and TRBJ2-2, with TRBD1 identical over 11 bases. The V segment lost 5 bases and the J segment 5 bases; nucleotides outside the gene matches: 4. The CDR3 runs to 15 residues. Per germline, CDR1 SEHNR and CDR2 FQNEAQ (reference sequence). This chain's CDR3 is CASSLRDRGTGELFF. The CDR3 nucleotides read TGTGCCAGCAGCCTCAGGGACAGGGGGACCGGGGAGCTGTTTTTT.

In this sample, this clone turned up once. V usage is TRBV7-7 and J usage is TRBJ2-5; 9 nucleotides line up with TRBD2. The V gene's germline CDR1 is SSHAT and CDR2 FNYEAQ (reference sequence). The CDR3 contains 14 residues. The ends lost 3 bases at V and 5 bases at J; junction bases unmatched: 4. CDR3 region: CASSFSGSGETQYF. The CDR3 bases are TGTGCCAGCAGCTTTAGCGGGAGCGGGGAGACCCAGTACTTC.

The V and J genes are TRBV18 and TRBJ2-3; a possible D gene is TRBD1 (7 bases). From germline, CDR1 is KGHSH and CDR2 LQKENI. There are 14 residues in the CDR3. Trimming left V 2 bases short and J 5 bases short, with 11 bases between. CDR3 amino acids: CASSPGTAGDTQYF. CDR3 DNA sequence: TGTGCCAGCTCACCAGGGACAGCGGGAGATACGCAGTATTTT.

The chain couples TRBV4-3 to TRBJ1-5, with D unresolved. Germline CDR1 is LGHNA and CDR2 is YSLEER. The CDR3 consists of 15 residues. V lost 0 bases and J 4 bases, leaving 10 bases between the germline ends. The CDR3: CASSQDFRGNQPQHF. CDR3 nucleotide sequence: TGCGCCAGCAGCCAAGATTTCCGAGGGAATCAGCCCCAGCATTTT.

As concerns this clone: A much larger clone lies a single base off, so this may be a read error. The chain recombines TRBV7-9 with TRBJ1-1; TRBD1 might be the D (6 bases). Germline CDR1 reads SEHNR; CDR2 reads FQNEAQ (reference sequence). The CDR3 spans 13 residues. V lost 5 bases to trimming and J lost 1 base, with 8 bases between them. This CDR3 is CASSQTGNTEAFF. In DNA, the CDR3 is TGTGCCAGCAGCCAGACAGGGAACACTGAAGCTTTCTTT.

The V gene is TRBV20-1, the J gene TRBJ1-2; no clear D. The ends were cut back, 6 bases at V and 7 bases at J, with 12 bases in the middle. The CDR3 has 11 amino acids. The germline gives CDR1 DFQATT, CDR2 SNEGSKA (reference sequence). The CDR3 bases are TGCAGTGCCCCCTTGCGGCGTGGCTACACCTTC. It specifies CSAPLRRGYTF.

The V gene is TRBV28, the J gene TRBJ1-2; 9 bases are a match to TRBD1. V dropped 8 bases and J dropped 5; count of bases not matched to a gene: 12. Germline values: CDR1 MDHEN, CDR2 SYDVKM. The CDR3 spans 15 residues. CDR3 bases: TGTGCCAGCTGCCGGCCGGGACAGGGTGGATATGGCTACACCTTC. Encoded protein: CASCRPGQGGYGYTF.

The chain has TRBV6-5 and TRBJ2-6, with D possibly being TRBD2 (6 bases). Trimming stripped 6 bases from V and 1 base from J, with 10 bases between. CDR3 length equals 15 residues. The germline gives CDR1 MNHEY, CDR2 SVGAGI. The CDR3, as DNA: TGTGCCAGCAGCGGAGGGGCGTCTGGGGCCAACGTCCTGACTTTC. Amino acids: CASSGGASGANVLTF.

The CDR3, as DNA: TGTGCCACCAGTGATACGGGACCCCGAGAGACCCAGTACTTC. It yields the protein CATSDTGPRETQYF. The V gene is TRBV24-1, the J gene TRBJ2-5; D tentatively fits TRBD1 or TRBD2 (5 bases each). The germline V and J ends were trimmed by 3 bases and 4 bases, with 11 bases remaining between them. The CDR3 spans 14 residues. Germline V gene sequence: CDR1 KGHDR, CDR2 SFDVKD.

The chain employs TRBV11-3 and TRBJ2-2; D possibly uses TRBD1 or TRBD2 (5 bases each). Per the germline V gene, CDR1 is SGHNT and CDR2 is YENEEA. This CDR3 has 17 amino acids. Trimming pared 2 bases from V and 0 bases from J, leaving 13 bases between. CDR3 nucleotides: TGTGCCAGCAGCTTACAACAACAGGACTCGAACACCGGGGAGCTGTTTTTT. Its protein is CASSLQQQDSNTGELFF.

Here the CDR3 DNA reads TGTGCCAGCAGCATAGCGGGGGGCTACACCTTC. Translation gives CASSIAGGYTF. The chain carries TRBV25-1 and TRBJ1-2, with unresolved D. Germline CDR1 reads MGHDK; CDR2 reads SYGVNS. V was trimmed by 6 bases and J by 8 bases, leaving 10 bases between them. CDR3 length: 11 amino acids.